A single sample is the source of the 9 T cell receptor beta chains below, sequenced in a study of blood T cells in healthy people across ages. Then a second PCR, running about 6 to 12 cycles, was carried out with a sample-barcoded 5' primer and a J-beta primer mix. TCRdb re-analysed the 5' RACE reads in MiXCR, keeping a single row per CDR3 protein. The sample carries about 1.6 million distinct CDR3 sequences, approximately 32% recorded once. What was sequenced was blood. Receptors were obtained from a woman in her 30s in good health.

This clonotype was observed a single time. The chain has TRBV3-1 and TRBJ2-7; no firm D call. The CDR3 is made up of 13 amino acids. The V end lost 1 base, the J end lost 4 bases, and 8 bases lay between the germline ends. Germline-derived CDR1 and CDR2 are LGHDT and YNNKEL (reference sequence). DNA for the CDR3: TGTGCCAGCAGCCAAGCGTATGGATACGAGCAGTACTTC. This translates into CASSQAYGYEQYF.

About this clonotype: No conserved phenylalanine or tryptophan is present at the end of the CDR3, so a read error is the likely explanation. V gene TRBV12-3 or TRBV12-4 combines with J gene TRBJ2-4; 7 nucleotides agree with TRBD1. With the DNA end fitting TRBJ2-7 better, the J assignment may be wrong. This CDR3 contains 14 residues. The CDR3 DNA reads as TGTGCCAGCAGTAATCCGGGACAGATGAACGAGCAGTACCTC. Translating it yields CASSNPGQMNEQYL.

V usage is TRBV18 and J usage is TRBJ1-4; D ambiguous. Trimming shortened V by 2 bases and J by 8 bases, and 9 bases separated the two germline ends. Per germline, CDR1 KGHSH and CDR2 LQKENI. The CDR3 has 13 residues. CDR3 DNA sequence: TGTGCCAGCTCACCATCCGGGGAGGAAAAACTGTTTTTT. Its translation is CASSPSGEEKLFF. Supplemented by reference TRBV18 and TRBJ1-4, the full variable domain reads NAGVMQNPRHLVRRRGQEARLRCSPMKGHSHVYWYRQLPEEGLKFMVYLQKENIIDESGMPKERFSAEFPKEGPSILRIQQVVRGDSAAYFCASSPSGEEKLFFGSGTQLSVL.

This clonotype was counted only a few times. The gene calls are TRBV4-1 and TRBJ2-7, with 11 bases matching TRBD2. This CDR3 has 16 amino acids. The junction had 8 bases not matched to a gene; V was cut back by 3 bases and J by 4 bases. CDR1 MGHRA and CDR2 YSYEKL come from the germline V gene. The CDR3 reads CASSHPQGLAVYEQYF. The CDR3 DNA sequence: TGCGCCAGCAGCCACCCACAGGGACTAGCGGTATACGAGCAGTACTTC.

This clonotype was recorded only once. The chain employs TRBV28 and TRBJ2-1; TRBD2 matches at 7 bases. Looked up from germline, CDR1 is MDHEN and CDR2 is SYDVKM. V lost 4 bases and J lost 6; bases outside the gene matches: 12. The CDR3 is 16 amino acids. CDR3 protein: CASSSDRGLVINEQFF. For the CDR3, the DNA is TGTGCCAGCAGTTCCGACCGAGGACTAGTTATCAATGAGCAGTTCTTC.

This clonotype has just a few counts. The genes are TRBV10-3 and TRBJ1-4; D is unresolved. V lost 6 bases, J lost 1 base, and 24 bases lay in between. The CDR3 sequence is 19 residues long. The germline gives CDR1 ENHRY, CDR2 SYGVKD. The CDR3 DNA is TGTGCCATCAGGCGCGCCGACGCTTCGATACTCCTAACTAATGAAAAACTGTTTTTT. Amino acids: CAIRRADASILLTNEKLFF.

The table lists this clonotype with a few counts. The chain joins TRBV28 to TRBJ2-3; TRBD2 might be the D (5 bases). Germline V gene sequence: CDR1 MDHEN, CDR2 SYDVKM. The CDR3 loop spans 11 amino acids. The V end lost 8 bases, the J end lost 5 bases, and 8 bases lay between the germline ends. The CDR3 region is CASDAGDTQYF. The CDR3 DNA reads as TGTGCCAGCGATGCGGGAGATACGCAGTATTTT.

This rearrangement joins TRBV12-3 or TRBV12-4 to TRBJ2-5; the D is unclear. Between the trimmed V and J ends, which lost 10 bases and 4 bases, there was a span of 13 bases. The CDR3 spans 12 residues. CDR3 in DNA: TGTGCCACCGCTGAAGGGCCAGAGACCCAGTACTTC. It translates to CATAEGPETQYF.

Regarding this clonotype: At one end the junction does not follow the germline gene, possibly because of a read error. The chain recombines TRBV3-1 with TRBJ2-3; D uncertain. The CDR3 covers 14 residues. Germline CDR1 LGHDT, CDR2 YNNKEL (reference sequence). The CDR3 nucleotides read TGTGTCAGCAGCCCCGATACTAGCACAGATACGCAGTATTTT. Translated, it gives CVSSPDTSTDTQYF.